This passage covers 22 T cell receptor beta chains from one sample sequenced in a study of cytomegalovirus exposure and HLA in healthy donors. 13 Jbeta primers and 60 Vbeta primers were used for the PCR. Sequenced by immunoSEQ multiplex PCR; TCRdb stores in-frame clones only, minus some. The sample carries 90,000 to 110,000 clones, 69% recorded once. The sequenced sample was PBMCs. The receptors shown here come from a man under 40 in good health and CMV-seronegative.

The chain couples TRBV2 to TRBJ1-1; D may be TRBD1 (6 bases). There are 15 residues in the CDR3. The germline V and J ends were trimmed by 6 bases and 9 bases, with 23 bases remaining between them. The V gene's germline CDR1 is SNHLY and CDR2 FYNNEI. The CDR3 DNA reads TGTGCCAGCAGAGCGAGGGGGAATGACAGAATTCAAGCTTTCTTT. As protein: CASRARGNDRIQAFF.

This chain links TRBV7-2 with TRBJ2-1; 11 bases are a match to TRBD2. V was clipped by 1 base and J by 7 bases; unmatched bases: 9. The germline CDR1 and CDR2 sequences are SGHTA and FQGNSA. The CDR3 extends over 17 amino acids. The CDR3 is CASSLVVAGGPRNEQFF. The CDR3 region has the DNA TGTGCCAGCAGCTTAGTGGTAGCGGGAGGGCCCAGGAATGAGCAGTTCTTC.

The rearrangement joins TRBV9 to TRBJ1-1; a weak D match, TRBD1 (5 bases). Germline CDR1 and CDR2: SGDLS and YYNGEE. V was trimmed by 3 bases and J by 1 base, leaving 16 bases between them. The CDR3 runs to 16 residues. The CDR3 DNA follows: TGTGCCAGCAGCGAGCTCCCTTCGACAGCGAACACTGAAGCTTTCTTT. It encodes CASSELPSTANTEAFF.

Only a few counts were recorded for this clone. The rearrangement links TRBV28 to TRBJ2-1, with 10 bases identical to TRBD2. The V gene's germline CDR1 is MDHEN and CDR2 SYDVKM. V lost 7 bases and J lost 6; bases outside the gene matches: 6. This CDR3 contains 14 residues. The CDR3 DNA reads TGTGCCAGCAAGCTAGCGGGAGCCGCCAATGAGCAGTTCTTC. Translation: CASKLAGAANEQFF.

V is TRBV2 and J is TRBJ2-1; tentatively, D is TRBD1 (9 bases). The V gene's germline CDR1 is SNHLY and CDR2 FYNNEI. Trimming took off 2 bases at V and 15 bases at J, with 17 bases between the two ends. CDR3 length: 13 amino acids. CDR3 sequence (DNA): TGTGCCAGCAGTGAATTTCGGGGGGGACAGGGGTTCTTC. It codes for CASSEFRGGQGFF.

This clone was seen only a few times. One junction end does not reproduce the germline sequence, and a read error may be involved. This sequence joins TRBV7-7 and TRBJ2-7, with D perhaps TRBD2 (5 bases). In germline, CDR1 is SSHAT, CDR2 FNYEAQ (reference sequence). The CDR3 runs to 15 residues. The CDR3 DNA is TGTGCTAGCAGCTTACGTGCCAGCGGAGCCTACGAGCAGTACTTC. Translation: CASSLRASGAYEQYF. The full variable domain, its missing parts supplied by reference TRBV7-7 and TRBJ2-7, is GAGVSQSPRYKVTKRGQDVTLRCDPISSHATLYWYQQALGQGPEFLTYFNYEAQPDKSGLPSDRFSAERPEGSISTLTIQRTEQRDSAMYRCASSLRASGAYEQYFGPGTRLTVT.

The chain is built from TRBV7-2 and TRBJ2-4, with D uncertain. The V gene's germline CDR1 is SGHTA and CDR2 FQGNSA. Deletions cut 0 bases from V and 7 bases from J, with 7 bases between. CDR3 size: 13 residues. The CDR3 region is CASSLAQQNIQYF. The CDR3 nucleotides are TGTGCCAGCAGCTTAGCGCAACAGAACATTCAGTACTTC.

This rearrangement joins TRBV28 to TRBJ1-2, with a possible D match to TRBD1 (6 bases). V shed 6 bases and J shed 0 bases, with 11 bases lying between them. The germline V gene encodes CDR1 MDHEN and CDR2 SYDVKM. The CDR3 length is 14 residues. The CDR3 DNA reads TGTGCCAGCAGGAAAGACAGGCCTAACTATGGCTACACCTTC. As protein: CASRKDRPNYGYTF.

J is TRBJ2-1 and V is TRBV11-1, with 10 bases fitting TRBD1. Germline CDR1 reads SGHAT; CDR2 reads FQDESV (reference sequence). This CDR3 has 16 amino acids. The junction had 11 bases not matched to a gene; V was cut back by 8 bases and J by 4 bases. CDR3 sequence: CASSSHLGQGYNEQFF. Written as DNA, the CDR3 is TGTGCCAGCTCAAGTCATTTGGGACAGGGGTACAATGAGCAGTTCTTC.

The chain recombines TRBV10-1 with TRBJ1-2; 7 nucleotides match TRBD1. The CDR3 is 14 amino acids. Germline CDR1 WNHNN, CDR2 SYGVQD (reference sequence). Trimming took 8 bases from V and 5 from J; bases not matched to a gene: 11. CDR3 DNA: TGCGCCAGCCCACCGGGACAGAAAGCTTATGGCTACACCTTC. Residues: CASPPGQKAYGYTF.

This clone showed up just a few times. The rearrangement uses TRBV5-4 and TRBJ1-2; 7 bases map to TRBD1. V was clipped by 6 bases and J by 5 bases; unmatched bases: 10. The CDR3 length is 14 residues. Per germline, CDR1 SGHNT and CDR2 YYREEE (reference sequence). The CDR3 reads CASNLGDSGYGYTF. In nucleotides, the CDR3 is TGTGCCAGCAACCTAGGGGACAGTGGGTATGGCTACACCTTC.

The chain carries TRBV27 and TRBJ1-2; TRBD1 agrees at 7 bases. With 5 bases clipped from V and 4 bases from J, the junction kept 10 bases outside the gene matches. CDR3 length: 15 residues. Per the germline V gene, CDR1 is MNHEY and CDR2 is SMNVEV (reference sequence). The CDR3 DNA reads TGTGCCAGCAGTCTAAGATACAGGGGCGCCTATGGCTACACCTTC. It is translated as CASSLRYRGAYGYTF.

V and J are TRBV5-5 and TRBJ1-1; no reliable D call. From germline, CDR1 is SGHKS and CDR2 YYEKEE (reference sequence). V lost 1 base, J lost 0 bases, and 7 bases lay in between. The CDR3 totals 14 residues. The chain's CDR3 is CASSLSQLNTEAFF. CDR3 nucleotide sequence: TGTGCCAGCAGCTTGTCACAGCTGAACACTGAAGCTTTCTTT.

The chain joins TRBV28 to TRBJ1-2; perhaps TRBD1 as D (6 bases). The V end lost 3 bases, the J end lost 7 bases, and 21 bases lay between the germline ends. Germline V gives CDR1 MDHEN, CDR2 SYDVKM. The CDR3 has 16 amino acids. The DNA of the CDR3 is TGTGCCAGCAGTTTGGAAGGCAGGGGCCCCCGCCCTGGCTACACCTTC. Amino acid sequence: CASSLEGRGPRPGYTF.

The chain links TRBV5-1 to TRBJ2-6; TRBD1 matches at 10 bases. The CDR3 is made up of 19 amino acids. Germline trimming cut 2 bases from V and 3 bases from J; bases unmatched to any gene: 11. The germline V gene encodes CDR1 SGHRS and CDR2 YFSETQ. The CDR3 DNA is TGCGCCAGCAGCTTCCTTCCGGGACAGGGGTTAGATGGGGCCAACGTCCTGACTTTC. Translating it yields CASSFLPGQGLDGANVLTF.

The chain is built from TRBV7-2 and TRBJ1-2, with 7 bases that match TRBD1. The ends lost 8 bases at V and 7 bases at J; junction bases unmatched: 4. Germline assignment: CDR1 SGHTA and CDR2 FQGNSA. This CDR3 has 11 amino acids. CDR3 protein: CASARGFGYTF. The CDR3 nucleotides read TGTGCCAGCGCCAGGGGGTTTGGCTACACCTTC.

Note on this clone: The germline gene is not matched at one end of the junction; a read error may be the cause. CDR3 in amino acids: CASSSETSGRFTGELFF. CDR3 bases: TGTGCTAGCAGCTCCGAGACTAGCGGGAGATTTACCGGGGAGCTGTTTTTT. The rearrangement uses TRBV7-7 and TRBJ2-2, with TRBD2 identical over 12 bases. This CDR3 region has 17 residues. Germline V gene lookup returns CDR1 SSHAT and CDR2 FNYEAQ (reference sequence).

The chain is built from TRBV5-1 and TRBJ1-2; 8 bases are a match to TRBD1. V lost 1 base, J lost 5 bases, and 13 bases stayed unmatched. The CDR3 has 17 residues. Germline V gives CDR1 SGHRS, CDR2 YFSETQ. CDR3 nucleotides: TGCGCCAGCAGCTTGTCCGGGACAGGTGTCTTCGAATATGGCTACACCTTC. It encodes CASSLSGTGVFEYGYTF.

The chain couples TRBV5-4 to TRBJ2-1; 8 nucleotides line up with TRBD1. V shed 4 bases and J 10 bases; nucleotides not matched to a gene: 13. The germline CDR1 and CDR2 sequences are SGHNT and YYREEE (reference sequence). The CDR3 spans 15 residues. CDR3 DNA sequence: TGTGCCAGCAGCCCAGGGGGCGGCGCTTGGGTGGAGCAGTTCTTC. Encoded protein: CASSPGGGAWVEQFF. The full variable domain, completed using reference TRBV5-4 and TRBJ2-1, is ETGVTQSPTHLIKTRGQQVTLRCSSQSGHNTVSWYQQALGQGPQFIFQYYREEENGRGNFPPRFSGLQFPNYSSELNVNALELDDSALYLCASSPGGGAWVEQFFGPGTRLTVL.

The V call is TRBV7-2, the J call TRBJ1-2, with a weak D call TRBD1 (5 bases). CDR1 and CDR2 (germline): SGHTA, FQGNSA. Trimming left V 5 bases short and J 9 bases short, with 22 bases between. The CDR3 has 15 amino acids. As DNA, the CDR3 is TGTGCCAGCAGCCGACTTCTCAGGGTTGAATATAGCTACACCTTC. Protein product: CASSRLLRVEYSYTF.

This clone was seen only a few times. The V gene is TRBV11-3, the J gene TRBJ1-4; D remains unclear. V was clipped by 5 bases and J by 8 bases, with 9 bases between them. This CDR3 contains 12 residues. Looked up from germline, CDR1 is SGHNT and CDR2 is YENEEA. The CDR3 region is CASSHEEEKLFF. The CDR3 coding sequence is TGTGCCAGCAGCCACGAGGAGGAAAAACTGTTTTTT.

This clone was picked up one time. The chain has TRBV6-5 and TRBJ2-7, with TRBD1 matching 8 bases. Unmatched junction bases numbered 10, after V lost 5 bases and J lost 7 bases. Germline loops: CDR1 MNHEY, CDR2 SVGAGI. CDR3 length equals 14 residues. CDR3 DNA: TGTGCCAGCAGTCACGGCCGGACAGGGAATGAGCAGTACTTC. Translation gives CASSHGRTGNEQYF.